Listed here are 14 T cell receptor beta chains from one sample, sequenced in a study of blood T cell repertoires in COVID-19. Sequenced by immunoSEQ multiplex PCR; TCRdb stores in-frame clones only, minus some. Seen here are some 300,000 clones, about 90% observed once, and the top ten hold 0.8% to 1.3%. The sequenced sample was peripheral blood. The receptors shown here come from a woman aged 35 to 49 with COVID-19, enrolled during active disease.

V usage is TRBV15 and J usage is TRBJ1-3; D gene unclear. Looked up from germline, CDR1 is LNHNV and CDR2 is YYDKDF (reference sequence). With 10 bases removed from V and 0 bases from J, the gap between germline ends came to 16 bases. The CDR3 is made up of 15 amino acids. The CDR3: CASTKDRSSGNTIYF. The CDR3, as DNA: TGTGCCAGTACGAAAGACCGGAGCTCTGGAAACACCATATATTTT.

The chain combines TRBV19 with TRBJ1-1; no clear D gene. The CDR3 covers 13 residues. The germline V gene encodes CDR1 LNHDA and CDR2 SQIVND (reference sequence). With 4 bases removed from V and 5 bases from J, the gap between germline ends came to 11 bases. CDR3 protein: CASSTYRETEAFF. The CDR3 DNA sequence: TGTGCCAGTAGTACCTACAGAGAGACTGAAGCTTTCTTT. The complete variable domain, with remaining parts taken from reference TRBV19 and TRBJ1-1, reads DGGITQSPKYLFRKEGQNVTLSCEQNLNHDAMYWYRQDPGQGLRLIYYSQIVNDFQKGDIAEGYSVSREKKESFPLTVTSAQKNPTAFYLCASSTYRETEAFFGQGTRLTVV.

The gene calls are TRBV19 and TRBJ1-5; no definite D call. The CDR3 spans 14 residues. V was cut by 5 bases and J by 0 bases, with 8 bases left in between. CDR1 is LNHDA, CDR2 SQIVND, per germline (reference sequence). The CDR3 reads CASSALNSNQPQHF. The CDR3 bases are TGTGCCAGTAGTGCCCTAAATAGCAATCAGCCCCAGCATTTT. Full variable domain (missing parts from reference TRBV19 and TRBJ1-5): DGGITQSPKYLFRKEGQNVTLSCEQNLNHDAMYWYRQDPGQGLRLIYYSQIVNDFQKGDIAEGYSVSREKKESFPLTVTSAQKNPTAFYLCASSALNSNQPQHFGDGTRLSIL.

This chain connects TRBV5-1 to TRBJ1-3; a possible D gene is TRBD1 (5 bases). V was shortened by 6 bases and J by 4 bases, with 20 bases between the two germline ends. Per germline, CDR1 SGHRS and CDR2 YFSETQ. The CDR3 contains 16 residues. The CDR3 loop is CASMEGRGGPGNTIYF. DNA of the CDR3: TGCGCCAGCATGGAGGGCCGGGGGGGACCAGGAAACACCATATATTTT. The full variable domain, with the rest looked up from reference TRBV5-1 and TRBJ1-3, is KAGVTQTPRYLIKTRGQQVTLSCSPISGHRSVSWYQQTPGQGLQFLFEYFSETQRNKGNFPGRFSGRQFSNSRSEMNVSTLELGDSALYLCASMEGRGGPGNTIYFGEGSWLTVV.

J is TRBJ1-2 and V is TRBV27, with TRBD1 matching over 12 bases. CDR1 MNHEY and CDR2 SMNVEV come from the germline V gene (reference sequence). CDR3 length equals 17 residues. V gave up 1 base and J gave up 8 bases; unmatched junction bases: 11. CDR3 sequence (DNA): TGTGCCAGCAGTTTATTCTCGAAGGGACAGGGGGCGAGGGGCTACACCTTC. Protein product: CASSLFSKGQGARGYTF.

CDR3 DNA sequence: TGCGCCAGCAGCTTTAGACAGGGACGGTTTCCCGGGGAGCTGTTTTTT. This gives the protein CASSFRQGRFPGELFF. The chain is built from TRBV5-1 and TRBJ2-2; the match to TRBD1 covers 7 bases. Germline trimming cut 2 bases from V and 6 bases from J; bases unmatched to any gene: 10. CDR3 size: 16 residues. Germline V gives CDR1 SGHRS, CDR2 YFSETQ.

V is TRBV29-1 and J is TRBJ1-2; no firm D call. The V end was cut by 2 bases, the J end by 8 bases, with 3 bases between. The germline V gene has CDR1 SQVTM and CDR2 ANQGSEA. CDR3 length equals 9 residues. The CDR3 loop is CSVEPGYTF. The CDR3 DNA reads as TGCAGCGTTGAACCGGGCTACACCTTC.

The chain uses TRBV9 and TRBJ1-3, with a weak D call TRBD1 (5 bases). The V end was cut by 0 bases, the J end by 7 bases, with 14 bases between. From germline, CDR1 is SGDLS and CDR2 YYNGEE. This CDR3 is built from 15 residues. CDR3 amino acids: CASSVVGQGGNTIYF. The CDR3, as DNA: TGTGCCAGCAGCGTAGTCGGGCAGGGTGGTAACACCATATATTTT.

The rearrangement joins TRBV6-4 to TRBJ2-1, with a possible D match to TRBD1 (5 bases). V lost 8 bases to trimming and J lost 4 bases, with 12 bases between them. This CDR3 contains 13 residues. Germline V lookup: CDR1 MRHNA, CDR2 SNTAGT. The CDR3 sequence is CASALHRYNEQFF. In DNA form, the CDR3 reads TGTGCCAGCGCTCTTCACAGGTACAATGAGCAGTTCTTC.

V is TRBV5-1 and J is TRBJ2-7, with 12 nucleotides matching TRBD1. The J segment lost 6 bases and the V segment lost 4 bases, leaving 8 bases of the junction unmatched. Per the germline V gene, CDR1 is SGHRS and CDR2 is YFSETQ. The CDR3 runs to 15 residues. The DNA of the CDR3 is TGCGCCAGCAGCCAAAGGGGACAGGGGGCAGGCGAGCAGTACTTC. Residues: CASSQRGQGAGEQYF.

The DNA of the CDR3 is TGTGCCAGCAGTTACTCCCCGATTAGCGGGAGCTCAGATACGCAGTATTTT. It is translated as CASSYSPISGSSDTQYF. The chain joins TRBV6-2 or TRBV6-3 to TRBJ2-3; 9 bases map to TRBD2. Trimming at V came to 0 bases and at J to 4 bases, leaving 8 bases not matched to a gene. Germline V gene sequence: CDR1 MNHEY, CDR2 SVGEGT. The CDR3 contains 17 residues.

This sequence joins TRBV3-1 (or the pseudogene TRBV3-2) and TRBJ2-7; the D is unclear. In germline, CDR1 is LGHDT, CDR2 YNNKEL (reference sequence). The CDR3 has 15 residues. The V end was cut by 0 bases, the J end by 0 bases, with 9 bases between. The CDR3 loop is CASSQDGRHSYEQYF. The CDR3 DNA reads as TGTGCCAGCAGCCAAGATGGGCGTCACTCCTACGAGCAGTACTTC.

V is TRBV28 and J is TRBJ1-5; D is unresolved. V shed 2 bases and J shed 7 bases, with 9 bases lying between them. The CDR3 runs to 13 residues. The germline V gene encodes CDR1 MDHEN and CDR2 SYDVKM. The CDR3 DNA sequence: TGTGCCAGCAGTTTAGATGGGCAGCAGCCCCAGCATTTT. Amino acids: CASSLDGQQPQHF.

The chain joins TRBV5-1 to TRBJ1-1; 9 positions agree with TRBD1. There are 14 residues in the CDR3. Germline loops: CDR1 SGHRS, CDR2 YFSETQ. The junction had 6 bases not matched to a gene; V was cut back by 5 bases and J by 4 bases. The CDR3 DNA is TGCGCCAGCAGTATATCGGGACAGGGCACTGAAGCTTTCTTT. Protein product: CASSISGQGTEAFF.